This T cell receptor (beta chain) appears in the sequencing data of a study of T cell repertoires in cytomegalovirus infection. Germline values: CDR1 DFQATT, CDR2 SNEGSKA (reference sequence). The CDR3 has 11 amino acids. The V and J ends lost 6 bases and 4 bases respectively, with 9 bases between them. TCRdb independently ran MiXCR on the reads; one entry per CDR3 protein. The sample yields 450,000 to 650,000 distinct CDR3 sequences, almost 40% seen once. With respect to this clonotype: Its antigen is not known.

The chain links TRBV20-1 to TRBJ1-2; D remains ambiguous. This TCR came from a human donor in good health (CMV status not recorded). Some clones in this sample may be carry-over from other donors' samples. The sequencing here drew on cultured PBMCs, taken from culture after CMV antigen stimulation. CDR3 protein: CSAIGGYGYTF. CDR3 sequence (DNA): TGCAGTGCAATAGGTGGCTATGGCTACACCTTC.